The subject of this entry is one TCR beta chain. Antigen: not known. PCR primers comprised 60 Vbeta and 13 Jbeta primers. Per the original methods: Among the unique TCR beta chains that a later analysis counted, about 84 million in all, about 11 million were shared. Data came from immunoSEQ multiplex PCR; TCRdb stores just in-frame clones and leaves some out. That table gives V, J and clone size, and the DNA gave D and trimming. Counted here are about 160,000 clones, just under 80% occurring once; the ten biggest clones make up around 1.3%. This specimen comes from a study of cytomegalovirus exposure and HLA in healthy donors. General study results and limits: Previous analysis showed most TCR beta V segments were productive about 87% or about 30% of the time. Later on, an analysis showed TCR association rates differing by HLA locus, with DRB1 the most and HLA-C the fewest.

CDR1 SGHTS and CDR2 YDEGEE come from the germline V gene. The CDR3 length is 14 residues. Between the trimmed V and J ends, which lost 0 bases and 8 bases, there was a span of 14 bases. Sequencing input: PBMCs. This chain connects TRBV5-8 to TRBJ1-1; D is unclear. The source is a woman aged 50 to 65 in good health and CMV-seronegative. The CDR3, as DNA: TGTGCCAGCAGCTTGGCCGGCGGCAGAAAGGAAGCTTTCTTT. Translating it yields CASSLAGGRKEAFF.